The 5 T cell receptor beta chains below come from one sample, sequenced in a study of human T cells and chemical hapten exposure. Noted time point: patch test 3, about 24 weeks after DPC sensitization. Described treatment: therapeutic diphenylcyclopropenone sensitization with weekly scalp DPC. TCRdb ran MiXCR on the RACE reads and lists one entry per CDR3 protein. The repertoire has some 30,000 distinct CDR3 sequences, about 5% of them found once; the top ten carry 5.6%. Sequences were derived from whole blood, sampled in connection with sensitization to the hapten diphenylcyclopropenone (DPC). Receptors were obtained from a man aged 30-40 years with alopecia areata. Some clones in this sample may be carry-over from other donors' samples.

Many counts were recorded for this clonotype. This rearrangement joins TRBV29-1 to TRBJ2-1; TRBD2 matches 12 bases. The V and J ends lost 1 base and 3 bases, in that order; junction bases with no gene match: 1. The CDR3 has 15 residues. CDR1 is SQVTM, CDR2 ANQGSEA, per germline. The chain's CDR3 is CSVEGGLAGYNEQFF. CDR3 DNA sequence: TGCAGCGTTGAAGGGGGACTAGCGGGCTACAATGAGCAGTTCTTC.

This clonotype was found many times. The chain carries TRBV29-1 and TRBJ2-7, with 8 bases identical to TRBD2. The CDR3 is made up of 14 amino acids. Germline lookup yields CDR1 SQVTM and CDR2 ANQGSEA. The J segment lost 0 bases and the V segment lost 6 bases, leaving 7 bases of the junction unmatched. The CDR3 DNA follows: TGCAGCGTCTTACTAGCGGTGAACTCCTACGAGCAGTACTTC. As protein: CSVLLAVNSYEQYF.

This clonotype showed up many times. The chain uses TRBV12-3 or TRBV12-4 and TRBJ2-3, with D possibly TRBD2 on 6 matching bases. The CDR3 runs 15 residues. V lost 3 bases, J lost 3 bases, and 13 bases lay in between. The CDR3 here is CASSFNRESTDTQYF. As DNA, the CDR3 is TGTGCCAGCAGTTTCAACCGGGAGTCGACAGATACGCAGTATTTT.

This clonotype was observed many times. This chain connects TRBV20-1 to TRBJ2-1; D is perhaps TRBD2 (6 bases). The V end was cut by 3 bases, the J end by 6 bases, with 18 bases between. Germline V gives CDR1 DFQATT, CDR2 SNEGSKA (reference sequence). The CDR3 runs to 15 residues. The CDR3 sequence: CSARIAGRSPNEQFF. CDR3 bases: TGCAGTGCTAGGATCGCGGGACGGTCCCCCAATGAGCAGTTCTTC.

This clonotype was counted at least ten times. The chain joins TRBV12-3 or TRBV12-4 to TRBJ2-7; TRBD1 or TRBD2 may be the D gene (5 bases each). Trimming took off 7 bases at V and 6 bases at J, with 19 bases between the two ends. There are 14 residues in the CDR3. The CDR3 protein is CASTLGTPSSEQYF. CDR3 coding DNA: TGTGCCAGCACTCTCGGGACCCCCAGCAGCGAGCAGTACTTC.